Presented here are 5 T cell receptor beta chains from one specimen sequenced in a study of CD8+ T cells in alopecia areata. Following extraction, RNA underwent reverse transcription to cDNA, which served as the sequencing template. Data came from immunoSEQ multiplex PCR; TCRdb stores just in-frame clones and leaves some out. In the table there are about 120,000 clones, approximately 49% of which are singletons. The sequences come from CD8+ T cells sorted from blood, collected at week 0. Receptors originate from a human donor with alopecia areata.

The chain joins TRBV5-6 to TRBJ2-7, with 7 bases matching TRBD2. The germline CDR1 and CDR2 sequences are SGHDT and YYEEEE. With 0 bases clipped from V and 3 bases from J, the junction kept 6 bases outside the gene matches. This CDR3 is built from 15 residues. CDR3 bases: TGTGCCAGCAGCTTGGCGGGGGAGGGAATCTACGAGCAGTACTTC. Encoded protein: CASSLAGEGIYEQYF. Filled out from reference TRBV5-6 and TRBJ2-7, the complete variable domain reads DAGVTQSPTHLIKTRGQQVTLRCSPKSGHDTVSWYQQALGQGPQFIFQYYEEEERQRGNFPDRFSGHQFPNYSSELNVNALLLGDSALYLCASSLAGEGIYEQYFGPGTRLTVT.

This clone was seen at least ten times. The rearrangement joins TRBV6-4 to TRBJ2-1; 9 bases align to TRBD2. This CDR3 has 14 residues. Losses at the gene ends were 5 bases for V and 6 bases for J; bases not matched to a gene: 5. The germline gives CDR1 MRHNA, CDR2 SNTAGT. The CDR3 DNA sequence: TGTGCCAGCAGTCCCTTAGCGGGGGCCAATGAGCAGTTCTTC. Amino acids: CASSPLAGANEQFF.

The V and J genes are TRBV27 and TRBJ1-5; D perhaps matches TRBD1 (6 bases). There are 15 residues in the CDR3. V lost 6 bases and J 0 bases, leaving 12 bases between the germline ends. CDR1 and CDR2 (germline): MNHEY, SMNVEV (reference sequence). The chain's CDR3 is CASRAGTHSNQPQHF. CDR3 DNA sequence: TGTGCCAGCAGGGCCGGGACACATAGCAATCAGCCCCAGCATTTT.

The chain links TRBV25-1 to TRBJ2-5; 10 bases are a match to TRBD2. CDR3 length: 13 amino acids. Per the germline V gene, CDR1 is MGHDK and CDR2 is SYGVNS. V was pared by 6 bases and J by 5 bases, with 3 bases of the junction left unmatched. DNA for the CDR3: TGTGCCAGCAGAGCGGGGGGGTGGGAGACCCAGTACTTC. Residues: CASRAGGWETQYF.

This clone was seen just once. The V gene is TRBV5-6, the J gene TRBJ2-7; 7 bases are shared with TRBD2. V lost 5 bases and J lost 3; bases outside the gene matches: 5. The CDR3 loop spans 13 amino acids. Germline CDR1 SGHDT, CDR2 YYEEEE. The DNA of the CDR3 is TGTGCCAGCAGTCGACTAGCCGTCTACGAGCAGTACTTC. This encodes CASSRLAVYEQYF.